This TCR beta chain was captured in a study of shared clonotypes between healthy human individuals. CDR1 is MDHEN and CDR2 is SYDVKM in the germline V gene. This CDR3 has 15 amino acids. Trimming removed 3 bases at V and 4 bases at J, with 15 bases between. General study points: Having only a few donors restricted how much genetic and exposure-history diversity was captured. It was only blood that was sampled, and tissue repertoires likely differ.

The authors split each subset's genomic DNA evenly across several immunoSEQ plates. Only in-frame clones appear in the TCRdb table, and some are missing; sequencing was by immunoSEQ multiplex PCR. The sample carries under 600,000 clones, around 77% recorded once. With regard to this clone: What it binds is unknown.

Recent acute infections and vaccinations were absent in the healthy HIV-negative adult donors. The chain couples TRBV28 to TRBJ1-1, with D unclear. What was sequenced was PBMCs. The clonotype comes from a woman in her forties in good health. Some clones in this sample may be carry-over from other donors' samples. The CDR3 region is CASSLIRQASTEAFF. As DNA, the CDR3 is TGTGCCAGCAGTTTGATTAGGCAGGCGAGCACTGAAGCTTTCTTT.